What follows describes a single T cell receptor beta chain. The target of this receptor is not known. No much larger clonotype is one base removed from it; base qualities were not supplied. The protocol used for the library was the immunoSEQ multiplex PCR assay. TCRdb holds this immuneACCESS table with in-frame rearrangements only. Some clones are missing; in checked studies, unresolved V genes explain under half, and the rest has no known cause. This sample comprises some 60,000 clones, 65% to 85% of them detected only once. 2.5% to 3% of the sample is taken by the ten largest. This sample was taken from a study of radiotherapy plus CTLA-4 blockade in lung cancer (dated by TCRdb to 2016 to 2019). About the investigation overall: Among the enrolled patients, about 19% had an objective response, and 31% reached disease control.

The study evaluated CTLA-4 blockade (ipilimumab) given together with focal radiation therapy in patients who had chemo-refractory metastatic non-small-cell lung cancer. Via the germline V gene, CDR1 is SNHLY and CDR2 FYNNEI. V drops 5 bases and J drops 6 bases, leaving 5 bases in between. From the cysteine up to the phenylalanine, the CDR3 has a length of 12 residues. Kept here is only the CDR3 DNA, which spans 36 bases and is read in frame from base 1. On the study overall, not on this receptor specifically: Increased serum interferon-beta after radiation, together with early dynamic changes in blood T cell clones, were reported to be the strongest predictors of response. After treatment with radiotherapy and ipilimumab, TCR clones that came from tumors expanded in the peripheral blood.

This specimen was peripheral blood, taken from a patient treated with radiotherapy plus ipilimumab. This clonotype originated in a human donor with non-small cell lung cancer who had a complete response to radiotherapy plus ipilimumab. This receptor chain uses TRBV2 and TRBJ2-6, with the identity of the D gene unclear. The DNA reads as follows: TGTGCCAGCAGTCCCCAGGCCAACGTCCTGACTTTC. Its protein product is CASSPQANVLTF.